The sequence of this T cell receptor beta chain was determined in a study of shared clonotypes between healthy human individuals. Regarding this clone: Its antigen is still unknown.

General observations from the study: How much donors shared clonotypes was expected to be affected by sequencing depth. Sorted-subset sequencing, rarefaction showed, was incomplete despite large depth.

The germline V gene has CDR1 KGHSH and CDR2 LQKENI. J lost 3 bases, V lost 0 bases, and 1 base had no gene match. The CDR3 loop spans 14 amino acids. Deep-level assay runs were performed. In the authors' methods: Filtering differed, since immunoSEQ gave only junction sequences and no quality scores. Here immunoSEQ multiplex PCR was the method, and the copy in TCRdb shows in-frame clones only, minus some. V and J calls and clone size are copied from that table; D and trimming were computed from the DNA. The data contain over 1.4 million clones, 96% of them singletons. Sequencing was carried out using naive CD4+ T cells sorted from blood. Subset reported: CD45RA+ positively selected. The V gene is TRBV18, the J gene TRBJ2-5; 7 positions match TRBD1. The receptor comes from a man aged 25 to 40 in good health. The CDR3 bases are TGTGCCAGCTCACCACCAGGGGGCAAAGAGACCCAGTACTTC. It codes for CASSPPGGKETQYF.